The T cell receptor beta chain described here comes from a study of shared T cell receptors in the human thymus. Trimming removed 2 bases from V and 5 bases from J, with 31 bases in between. Germline CDR1 reads LGHNA; CDR2 reads YSLEER. CDR3 length: 20 amino acids. The method was immunoSEQ multiplex PCR; TCRdb's version includes in-frame clones alone and lacks a portion of them. The sample includes fewer than 700,000 clones, approximately 88% seen only once; the top ten take approximately 0.01%. These sequences were also reported in another study, on human thymus T cells.

This TCR derives from a boy in the first two years of life with a congenital heart defect. The sequenced sample was thymocytes. The chain carries TRBV4-3 and TRBJ2-7; possible D gene TRBD1, 8 bases. The CDR3 bases are TGCGCCAGCAGCCAATTGCGACGGACAGGGATCCGCGGGAGTTTCCACGAGCAGTACTTC. This translates into CASSQLRRTGIRGSFHEQYF.